Here is one TCR beta chain with its context. This specimen comes from a study of blood T cells in healthy people across ages. With a J-beta primer mix and a sample-barcoded 5' primer, a second PCR ran about 6 to 11 cycles. TCRdb reanalysed the 5' RACE reads using MiXCR and keeps one entry per CDR3 protein. Here the sample spans 500,000 to 700,000 distinct CDR3 sequences, approximately 30% being singletons. Germline loops: CDR1 GTSNPN, CDR2 SVGIG (reference sequence). Trimming took off 3 bases at V and 4 bases at J, with 13 bases between the two ends. This CDR3 comprises 14 residues. The sequenced sample consisted of blood. The receptor's source is an elderly woman in good health. This rearrangement joins TRBV30 to TRBJ1-3; D is unresolved. The CDR3 coding sequence is TGTGCCTGGAGATTAGGGTTCGAAGGAAACACCATATATTTT. This encodes CAWRLGFEGNTIYF.